The next 17 T cell receptor beta chains were all read from a single sample in a study of T-cell memory formation after mild COVID-19. TCRdb reprocessed the 5' RACE reads via MiXCR and lists one record per CDR3 protein. The sample comprises about 560,000 distinct CDR3 sequences, approximately 15% of which are singletons, and about 7.5% rests with the top ten. Sequencing used PBMCs or a T cell subset sorted from them (not recorded which). The receptors originated from an adult woman who had mild COVID-19 (a few samples of this study predate the infection). Cell type and time point are not known.

This clonotype came up many times. The chain carries TRBV12-1 and TRBJ2-1; the table's D call of TRBD2 was not tested on the DNA. TRBV12-1 is a listed pseudogene. The CDR3 length is 17 residues. Here the CDR3 reads CASSSPAGTSENNEQFF. CDR3 in DNA: TGTGCCAGCAGCTCACCAGCCGGGACTAGCGAAAACAATGAGCAGTTCTTC.

The CDR3 here is CASSLGQVNNQPQHF. Here the CDR3 DNA reads TGTGCCAGCAGCTTAGGGCAGGTAAACAATCAGCCCCAGCATTTT. The chain uses TRBV7-2 and TRBJ1-5; no clear D gene. Germline-derived CDR1 and CDR2 are SGHTA and FQGNSA. Trimming removed 1 base from V and 3 bases from J, with 10 bases in between. The CDR3 has 15 amino acids.

This chain joins TRBV11-2 and TRBJ2-7; the match to TRBD2 covers 7 bases. This CDR3 has 14 residues. Germline-derived CDR1 and CDR2 are SGHAT and FQNNGV. The J segment lost 6 bases and the V segment lost 5 bases, leaving 10 bases of the junction unmatched. CDR3 region: CASSPPPTSREQYF. CDR3 DNA sequence: TGTGCCAGCAGCCCGCCCCCGACTAGCCGCGAGCAGTACTTC.

This clonotype appeared a few times. The chain links TRBV20-1 to TRBJ2-5, with D tentatively TRBD1 or TRBD2 (5 bases each). CDR1 is DFQATT, CDR2 SNEGSKA, per germline (reference sequence). V was shortened by 1 base and J by 4 bases, with 10 bases between the two germline ends. There are 13 residues in the CDR3. CDR3 sequence: CSARGPGRETQYF. The CDR3 DNA follows: TGCAGTGCTAGAGGTCCAGGGAGAGAGACCCAGTACTTC.

This clonotype appeared a few times. A read error is possible here, since a much larger clone lies one base away. The chain has TRBV7-2 and TRBJ2-3, with D uncertain. Germline-derived CDR1 and CDR2 are SGHTA and FQGNSA. Trimming pared 3 bases from V and 2 bases from J, leaving 3 bases between. The CDR3 spans 12 residues. The CDR3 spells CASSFITDTQYF. CDR3 DNA sequence: TGTGCCAGCAGCTTTATCACAGATACGCAGTATTTT.

The V and J genes are TRBV2 and TRBJ2-1; the D gene is possibly TRBD2 (5 bases). Germline V gives CDR1 SNHLY, CDR2 FYNNEI. V shed 5 bases and J shed 0 bases, with 17 bases lying between them. CDR3 size: 17 residues. The CDR3 loop is CASSPPYRESSYNEQFF. CDR3 DNA: TGTGCCAGCAGTCCCCCTTACCGGGAAAGCTCCTACAATGAGCAGTTCTTC.

The table lists this clonotype with a few counts. The CDR3 sequence is CASSFQGYTDTQYF. The CDR3 region has the DNA TGTGCCAGCAGCTTCCAGGGGTACACAGATACGCAGTATTTT. The chain is built from TRBV5-5 and TRBJ2-3; a weak D match, TRBD1 (6 bases). The CDR3 totals 14 residues. V dropped 2 bases and J dropped 2 bases, with 9 bases sitting between them. Germline assignment: CDR1 SGHKS and CDR2 YYEKEE (reference sequence).

The chain joins TRBV7-9 to TRBJ2-1; D unclear. Between the trimmed V and J ends, which lost 0 bases and 8 bases, there was a span of 8 bases. This CDR3 contains 13 residues. CDR1 is SEHNR and CDR2 is FQNEAQ in the germline V gene (reference sequence). The CDR3 DNA is TGTGCCAGCAGCTTAGCGTTGCATTATGAGCAGTTCTTC. It specifies CASSLALHYEQFF.

DNA for the CDR3: TGTGCCAGCAGCTTAGGTCAGGGGATCAATCAGCCCCAGCATTTT. This sequence encodes CASSLGQGINQPQHF. The chain joins TRBV7-8 to TRBJ1-5, with TRBD1 as a possible D gene (6 bases). V lost 1 base to trimming and J lost 3 bases, with 10 bases between them. Germline CDR1 SGHVS, CDR2 FQNEAQ. This CDR3 spans 15 amino acids.

In the case of this clonotype: Sequence at one end of the junction differs from germline and may be a read error. V usage is TRBV7-7 and J usage is TRBJ1-3; unclear D gene. CDR1 and CDR2 (germline): SSHAT, FNYEAQ (reference sequence). CDR3 length: 15 residues. CDR3 in DNA: TGTGCTAGCAGCTTAGGAGACGGGAATGGAAACACCATATATTTT. Its protein product is CASSLGDGNGNTIYF.

The gene calls are TRBV5-1 and TRBJ2-1; TRBD2 matches at 13 bases. This CDR3 is 15 amino acids long. Losses at the gene ends were 0 bases for V and 9 bases for J; bases not matched to a gene: 3. Germline V gene sequence: CDR1 SGHRS, CDR2 YFSETQ. Here the CDR3 reads CASSLGTSGRSEQFF. DNA of the CDR3: TGCGCCAGCAGCTTGGGGACTAGCGGGAGATCTGAGCAGTTCTTC.

This clonotype occurred a few times. This chain joins TRBV24-1 and TRBJ2-3; TRBD1 aligns across 9 bases. The length of the CDR3 is 14 residues. V dropped 6 bases and J dropped 2; count of bases not matched to a gene: 2. Germline V CDR1 and CDR2: KGHDR, SFDVKD. DNA for the CDR3: TGTGCCACCAGTAGGACAGGGGTCACAGATACGCAGTATTTT. It translates to CATSRTGVTDTQYF.

J is TRBJ2-1 and V is TRBV20-1, with TRBD2 identical over 8 bases. The CDR3 is 18 amino acids. The germline gives CDR1 DFQATT, CDR2 SNEGSKA (reference sequence). Trimming removed 1 base from V and 6 bases from J; junction bases left unmatched: 17. The CDR3 spells CSARGTLIAGSLGNEQFF. CDR3 DNA: TGCAGTGCTAGAGGCACCCTTATAGCGGGATCATTAGGCAATGAGCAGTTCTTC.

The chain couples TRBV7-2 to TRBJ2-2; D gene uncertain. The V end lost 5 bases, the J end lost 6 bases, and 13 bases lay between the germline ends. The CDR3 loop spans 14 amino acids. Germline lookup yields CDR1 SGHTA and CDR2 FQGNSA. Written as DNA, the CDR3 is TGTGCCAGCAGCCAGAAGGGCAGTCCCGGGGAGCTGTTTTTT. Protein product: CASSQKGSPGELFF.

This clonotype was recorded a few times. The chain joins TRBV12-3 or TRBV12-4 to TRBJ1-3; D is perhaps TRBD1 (5 bases). V lost 6 bases and J 0 bases, leaving 12 bases between the germline ends. The CDR3 contains 15 residues. The CDR3 loop reads CASRGTAYSGNTIYF. The DNA for the CDR3 is TGTGCCAGCAGGGGGACTGCATACTCTGGAAACACCATATATTTT.

The chain uses TRBV19 and TRBJ1-5; D is unclear. The CDR3 extends over 15 amino acids. The V gene's germline CDR1 is LNHDA and CDR2 SQIVND (reference sequence). V was clipped by 5 bases and J by 4 bases, with 15 bases between them. The CDR3 DNA sequence: TGTGCCAGTAGTTCTACCCGGGTTCCAAATCAGCCCCAGCATTTT. Amino acid sequence: CASSSTRVPNQPQHF.

This clonotype was seen a handful of times. The chain uses TRBV10-3 and TRBJ2-3; 7 nucleotides line up with TRBD1. Germline lookup yields CDR1 ENHRY and CDR2 SYGVKD. J was trimmed by 3 bases and V by 3 bases; bases with no gene match: 6. There are 15 residues in the CDR3. Written as DNA, the CDR3 is TGTGCCATCAGTGAAGAGGGGGCAGGAACAGATACGCAGTATTTT. Protein product: CAISEEGAGTDTQYF.